This is a list of T cell receptor beta chains from one sample in a study of beta chain features in type 1 diabetes. The data were produced by immunoSEQ multiplex PCR, yet TCRdb's version contains in-frame clones alone and is incomplete. Of about 900,000 clones listed, 15% to 20% are singletons. The specimen sequenced was naive CD4+ T cells from blood. The receptor source for this set is a woman younger than 35 in good health. The CDR3 runs from the conserved cysteine through the conserved F or W. Fields, in order: J gene, clone size, V gene, D gene, CDR3 protein, CDR3 DNA. D genes are given only for firm matches. Clone size is stated in some rows and not others, as once, few, many or a class when expanded.

j_call: TRBJ2-7
clone_size: NA
v_call: TRBV27
d_call: TRBD2
cdr3_aa: CASSLSGTSGTYEQYF
cdr3_nt: TGTGCCAGCAGTTTATCTGGCACTAGCGGAACCTACGAGCAGTACTTC

j_call: TRBJ2-5
clone_size: NA
v_call: TRBV5-4
d_call: TRBD2
cdr3_aa: CASSLGVTSGQETQYF
cdr3_nt: TGTGCCAGCAGCTTGGGCGTGACTAGCGGACAAGAGACCCAGTACTTC

j_call: TRBJ1-1
clone_size: NA
v_call: TRBV28
d_call: NA
cdr3_aa: CASSLNLGSEAFF
cdr3_nt: TGTGCCAGCAGTCTCAACTTGGGATCTGAAGCTTTCTTT

j_call: TRBJ2-1
clone_size: NA
v_call: TRBV5-1
d_call: TRBD2
cdr3_aa: CASSFIAGAYNEQFF
cdr3_nt: TGCGCCAGCAGCTTTATCGCGGGAGCCTACAATGAGCAGTTCTTC

j_call: TRBJ1-1
clone_size: few
v_call: TRBV7-9
d_call: TRBD1
cdr3_aa: CASSRPGTGNTEAFF
cdr3_nt: TGTGCCAGCAGCAGACCCGGGACAGGGAACACTGAAGCTTTCTTT

j_call: TRBJ2-1
clone_size: NA
v_call: TRBV6-5
d_call: NA
cdr3_aa: CASRNSGASYNEQFF
cdr3_nt: TGTGCCAGCAGAAACAGCGGTGCCTCCTACAATGAGCAGTTCTTC

j_call: TRBJ2-5
clone_size: NA
v_call: TRBV7-9
d_call: NA
cdr3_aa: CASSLAGGETQYF
cdr3_nt: TGTGCCAGCAGCTTAGCGGGAGGCGAGACCCAGTACTTC

j_call: TRBJ1-1
clone_size: NA
v_call: TRBV6-5
d_call: NA
cdr3_aa: CASSSLVNTEAFF
cdr3_nt: TGTGCCAGCAGTTCCCTCGTGAACACTGAAGCTTTCTTT

j_call: TRBJ1-2
clone_size: NA
v_call: TRBV28
d_call: NA
cdr3_aa: CASSPPQTYGYTF
cdr3_nt: TGTGCCAGCAGTCCTCCCCAGACCTATGGCTACACCTTC

j_call: TRBJ2-7
clone_size: few
v_call: TRBV2
d_call: TRBD2
cdr3_aa: CASTSGRGPYEQYF
cdr3_nt: TGTGCCAGCACTAGCGGGAGGGGACCCTACGAGCAGTACTTC

j_call: TRBJ2-5
clone_size: few
v_call: TRBV7-2
d_call: TRBD1
cdr3_aa: CASCTGQQETQYF
cdr3_nt: TGTGCCAGTTGTACGGGACAGCAAGAGACCCAGTACTTC

j_call: TRBJ1-1
clone_size: NA
v_call: TRBV4-3
d_call: TRBD1
cdr3_aa: CASSRKHRGANTEAFF
cdr3_nt: TGCGCCAGCAGCCGTAAACACAGGGGGGCGAACACTGAAGCTTTCTTT

j_call: TRBJ1-2
clone_size: few
v_call: TRBV7-2
d_call: NA
cdr3_aa: CASRDRGNLYGYTF
cdr3_nt: TGTGCCAGCAGGGATAGGGGGAACCTCTATGGCTACACCTTC

j_call: TRBJ2-5
clone_size: NA
v_call: TRBV27
d_call: NA
cdr3_aa: CASSDRPVGEETQYF
cdr3_nt: TGTGCCAGCAGTGACCGGCCAGTCGGAGAAGAGACCCAGTACTTC

j_call: TRBJ2-1
clone_size: NA
v_call: TRBV5-4
d_call: NA
cdr3_aa: CASSSDPWNNEQFF
cdr3_nt: TGTGCCAGCAGCTCCGACCCCTGGAACAATGAGCAGTTCTTC

j_call: TRBJ1-2
clone_size: NA
v_call: TRBV18
d_call: NA
cdr3_aa: CASSPPGDRSMKNYGYTF
cdr3_nt: TGTGCCAGCTCACCACCCGGTGACAGGTCAATGAAGAACTATGGCTACACCTTC

j_call: TRBJ2-7
clone_size: NA
v_call: TRBV28
d_call: TRBD1
cdr3_aa: CASSFGDSYEQYF
cdr3_nt: TGTGCCAGCAGTTTCGGGGACAGCTACGAGCAGTACTTC

j_call: TRBJ1-2
clone_size: NA
v_call: TRBV7-2
d_call: NA
cdr3_aa: CASSPTVNYGYTF
cdr3_nt: TGTGCCAGCAGCCCGACAGTTAACTATGGCTACACCTTC

j_call: TRBJ2-7
clone_size: few
v_call: TRBV6-5
d_call: TRBD2
cdr3_aa: CASSKGTSGIYEQYF
cdr3_nt: TGTGCCAGCAGCAAGGGGACTAGCGGGATTTACGAGCAGTACTTC

j_call: TRBJ1-2
clone_size: NA
v_call: TRBV28
d_call: NA
cdr3_aa: CASSPHEGHYGYTF
cdr3_nt: TGTGCCAGCAGTCCCCACGAGGGTCACTATGGCTACACCTTC

j_call: TRBJ2-3
clone_size: NA
v_call: TRBV2
d_call: TRBD2
cdr3_aa: CASSESPFGLAGGNTDTQYF
cdr3_nt: TGTGCCAGCAGTGAATCGCCGTTCGGACTAGCGGGAGGTAACACAGATACGCAGTATTTT

j_call: TRBJ2-5
clone_size: few
v_call: TRBV6-6
d_call: NA
cdr3_aa: CASARGGRSAQETQYF
cdr3_nt: TGTGCCAGCGCAAGGGGGGGTAGATCGGCCCAAGAGACCCAGTACTTC

j_call: TRBJ2-2
clone_size: few
v_call: TRBV2
d_call: NA
cdr3_aa: CASKFARDTGELFF
cdr3_nt: TGTGCCAGCAAGTTTGCCCGAGACACCGGGGAGCTGTTTTTT

j_call: TRBJ2-5
clone_size: few
v_call: TRBV7-3
d_call: NA
cdr3_aa: CASSPKGGRQETQYF
cdr3_nt: TGTGCCAGCAGTCCCAAGGGGGGGCGGCAAGAGACCCAGTACTTC

j_call: TRBJ2-1
clone_size: NA
v_call: TRBV5-1
d_call: NA
cdr3_aa: CASSFSLGPRNNNEQFF
cdr3_nt: TGCGCCAGCAGCTTCTCTTTGGGACCAAGGAACAACAATGAGCAGTTCTTC

j_call: TRBJ2-7
clone_size: NA
v_call: TRBV5-4
d_call: NA
cdr3_aa: CASSPGVGLYEQYF
cdr3_nt: TGTGCCAGCAGCCCGGGGGTTGGTCTTTACGAGCAGTACTTC

j_call: TRBJ2-1
clone_size: few
v_call: TRBV5-6
d_call: NA
cdr3_aa: CASSSGWGQFF
cdr3_nt: TGTGCCAGCAGCTCCGGATGGGGGCAGTTCTTC

j_call: TRBJ2-3
clone_size: few
v_call: TRBV29-1
d_call: TRBD2
cdr3_aa: CSAGLALLTDTQYF
cdr3_nt: TGCAGCGCTGGACTAGCGTTACTCACAGATACGCAGTATTTT

j_call: TRBJ2-7
clone_size: NA
v_call: TRBV5-1
d_call: TRBD2
cdr3_aa: CASNRLAGVNYEQYF
cdr3_nt: TGCGCCAGCAACCGACTAGCGGGAGTTAACTACGAGCAGTACTTC

j_call: TRBJ2-1
clone_size: few
v_call: TRBV7-2
d_call: NA
cdr3_aa: CASSLSAGAYNEQFF
cdr3_nt: TGTGCCAGCAGCTTATCGGCAGGGGCTTACAATGAGCAGTTCTTC

j_call: TRBJ2-6
clone_size: NA
v_call: TRBV7-9
d_call: NA
cdr3_aa: CASDPGRDSGANVLTF
cdr3_nt: TGTGCCAGCGACCCGGGACGGGACTCTGGGGCCAACGTCCTGACTTTC

j_call: TRBJ2-3
clone_size: few
v_call: TRBV7-6
d_call: TRBD1
cdr3_aa: CASSLAGTGRTDTQYF
cdr3_nt: TGTGCCAGCAGCTTAGCCGGGACAGGGAGAACAGATACGCAGTATTTT

j_call: TRBJ1-4
clone_size: NA
v_call: TRBV6-6
d_call: NA
cdr3_aa: CASSYRGSEKLFF
cdr3_nt: TGTGCCAGCAGTTACAGGGGGAGTGAAAAACTGTTTTTT

j_call: TRBJ2-1
clone_size: NA
v_call: TRBV6-5
d_call: NA
cdr3_aa: CASSRDFVDNEQFF
cdr3_nt: TGTGCCAGCAGTAGGGATTTTGTTGACAATGAGCAGTTCTTC

j_call: TRBJ2-5
clone_size: few
v_call: TRBV18
d_call: NA
cdr3_aa: CASSPSQETQYF
cdr3_nt: TGTGCCAGCTCACCGTCCCAAGAGACCCAGTACTTC

j_call: TRBJ2-1
clone_size: few
v_call: TRBV6-5
d_call: NA
cdr3_aa: CASSYSIGYNEQFF
cdr3_nt: TGTGCCAGCAGTTACTCGATAGGCTACAATGAGCAGTTCTTC

j_call: TRBJ2-4
clone_size: few
v_call: TRBV18
d_call: NA
cdr3_aa: CASSLRENIQYF
cdr3_nt: TGTGCCAGCTCACTCAGGGAAAACATTCAGTACTTC

j_call: TRBJ2-1
clone_size: few
v_call: TRBV9
d_call: TRBD2
cdr3_aa: CASSVAGGNYNEQFF
cdr3_nt: TGTGCCAGCAGCGTAGCGGGAGGGAACTACAATGAGCAGTTCTTC

j_call: TRBJ1-2
clone_size: few
v_call: TRBV6-1
d_call: NA
cdr3_aa: CASRPPWGGYTF
cdr3_nt: TGTGCCAGCAGACCGCCCTGGGGCGGCTACACCTTC

j_call: TRBJ2-7
clone_size: few
v_call: TRBV15
d_call: TRBD2
cdr3_aa: CATSRVSSGTYEQYF
cdr3_nt: TGTGCCACCAGCAGAGTGTCTAGCGGAACCTACGAGCAGTACTTC

j_call: TRBJ2-2
clone_size: NA
v_call: TRBV15
d_call: NA
cdr3_aa: CATSRDTATGELFF
cdr3_nt: TGTGCCACCAGCAGAGATACCGCCACCGGGGAGCTGTTTTTT

j_call: TRBJ2-5
clone_size: NA
v_call: TRBV7-3
d_call: TRBD1
cdr3_aa: CASSQGGQKETQYF
cdr3_nt: TGTGCCAGCAGCCAAGGGGGACAGAAAGAGACCCAGTACTTC